The next 32 T cell receptor beta chains were all read from a single sample in a study of blood T cell repertoires in COVID-19. Measured with immunoSEQ multiplex PCR; TCRdb has only the in-frame clones, and not every one. The sample has about 45,000 clones, under 95% seen once; the top ten hold 15% to 20%. Source material: peripheral blood. The receptors were sampled from a man between 70 and 80 years old with active COVID-19.

The rearrangement joins TRBV6-4 to TRBJ2-7; a possible D gene is TRBD1 (5 bases). Per the germline V gene, CDR1 is MRHNA and CDR2 is SNTAGT. Between the trimmed V and J ends, which lost 8 bases and 0 bases, there was a span of 17 bases. The CDR3 has 15 amino acids. The CDR3 region has the DNA TGTGCCAGCTCCCCCCGAGACAGTCACTCCTACGAGCAGTACTTC. Protein product: CASSPRDSHSYEQYF.

V gene TRBV11-2 combines with J gene TRBJ2-1; 11 nucleotides align to TRBD2. Germline V gene lookup returns CDR1 SGHAT and CDR2 FQNNGV. V lost 5 bases to trimming and J lost 8 bases; unmatched junction nucleotides: 11. This CDR3 has 16 amino acids. CDR3 nucleotides: TGTGCCAGCAGCCGTAGCGGGAGGGCCGTTTGGTATGAGCAGTTCTTC. It specifies CASSRSGRAVWYEQFF.

This clone was seen a handful of times. V is TRBV5-1 and J is TRBJ1-2, with 7 bases matching TRBD1. CDR3 length: 15 amino acids. Germline values: CDR1 SGHRS, CDR2 YFSETQ. The V gene end was trimmed by 5 bases and the J gene end by 4 bases; junction bases not matched to a gene: 11. The DNA for the CDR3 is TGCGCCAGCAGTAAGCTCCACCGGGACAGCTATGGCTACACCTTC. This sequence encodes CASSKLHRDSYGYTF.

The V call is TRBV19, the J call TRBJ2-1, with 9 nucleotides matching TRBD1. This CDR3 region has 18 residues. Trimming cost V 5 bases and J 6 bases; bases outside gene matches: 17. The germline gives CDR1 LNHDA, CDR2 SQIVND (reference sequence). CDR3 residues: CASSPFGTGLSYGNEQFF. The DNA of the CDR3 is TGTGCCAGTAGTCCGTTCGGGACAGGGCTATCTTACGGCAATGAGCAGTTCTTC.

The rearrangement uses TRBV7-8 and TRBJ2-1, with TRBD2 matching 9 bases. V shed 1 base and J 4 bases; nucleotides not matched to a gene: 2. The CDR3 consists of 15 residues. CDR1 and CDR2 (germline): SGHVS, FQNEAQ. The CDR3: CASSLGGRAYNEQFF. The CDR3 region has the DNA TGTGCCAGCAGCTTAGGCGGGAGGGCTTACAATGAGCAGTTCTTC.

The chain couples TRBV9 to TRBJ2-7, with D possibly TRBD2 on 6 matching bases. CDR3 size: 15 residues. Per the germline V gene, CDR1 is SGDLS and CDR2 is YYNGEE. V was pared by 4 bases and J by 7 bases, with 21 bases between. The CDR3: CASSSGEGGIGEQYF. The DNA for the CDR3 is TGTGCCAGCAGCTCGGGTGAGGGCGGGATTGGGGAGCAGTACTTC.

The rearrangement links TRBV24-1 to TRBJ2-3, with TRBD2 matching 7 bases. There are 13 residues in the CDR3. Germline CDR1 KGHDR, CDR2 SFDVKD. The V and J ends lost 9 bases and 5 bases, in that order; junction bases with no gene match: 7. Here the CDR3 reads CATGRGGVDTQYF. Written as DNA, the CDR3 is TGTGCCACCGGGAGGGGCGGGGTAGATACGCAGTATTTT.

This sequence joins TRBV5-6 and TRBJ2-7; weak D call: TRBD2 (6 bases). The CDR3 sequence is 15 residues long. V was pared by 4 bases and J by 3 bases, with 17 bases between. Germline V gene lookup returns CDR1 SGHDT and CDR2 YYEEEE. The CDR3: CASSPRYRGGYEQYF. The CDR3, as DNA: TGTGCCAGCAGCCCAAGGTATCGGGGAGGCTACGAGCAGTACTTC.

The chain couples TRBV27 to TRBJ2-7; possible D gene TRBD1, 6 bases. Deletions cut 5 bases from V and 0 bases from J, with 8 bases between. The CDR3 runs to 13 residues. Germline-derived CDR1 and CDR2 are MNHEY and SMNVEV (reference sequence). The CDR3 DNA reads as TGTGCCAGCAGTGCGGACAGCTCCTACGAGCAGTACTTC. Amino acid sequence: CASSADSSYEQYF.

This clone was found once. The chain joins TRBV27 to TRBJ1-5, with D unresolved. In germline, CDR1 is MNHEY, CDR2 SMNVEV (reference sequence). V lost 8 bases to trimming and J lost 7 bases, with 36 bases between them. The CDR3 runs 20 residues. For the CDR3, the DNA is TGTGCCAGCGCCCCCTTAGGGAGCTCAACCCGCTCCCTTCTGTGGCAGCCCCAGCATTTT. It specifies CASAPLGSSTRSLLWQPQHF.

The chain recombines TRBV28 with TRBJ1-5, with 7 nucleotides matching TRBD1. V lost 7 bases and J lost 7; bases outside the gene matches: 7. This CDR3 has 13 residues. Germline V gene data show CDR1 as MDHEN and CDR2 as SYDVKM. CDR3 sequence (DNA): TGTGCCAGCATCTCAGGGGGGAAACAGCCCCAGCATTTT. Amino acid sequence: CASISGGKQPQHF. The full variable domain, rest sourced from reference TRBV28 and TRBJ1-5, is DVKVTQSSRYLVKRTGEKVFLECVQDMDHENMFWYRQDPGLGLRLIYFSYDVKMKEKGDIPEGYSVSREKKERFSLILESASTNQTSMYLCASISGGKQPQHFGDGTRLSIL.

J is TRBJ2-1 and V is TRBV9; 7 bases agree with TRBD1. Germline CDR1 is SGDLS and CDR2 is YYNGEE. The CDR3 has 15 residues. Trimming took 0 bases from V and 5 from J; bases not matched to a gene: 5. The CDR3 sequence: CASSVDRGSHNEQFF. For the CDR3, the DNA is TGTGCCAGCAGCGTAGACAGGGGTTCACACAATGAGCAGTTCTTC.

The genes are TRBV7-8 and TRBJ2-1, with 9 bases lining up with TRBD1. Trimming took 8 bases from V and 0 from J; bases not matched to a gene: 5. The CDR3 has 15 amino acids. From germline, CDR1 is SGHVS and CDR2 FQNEAQ. CDR3 in DNA: TGTGCCAGCGCTGACAGGGGGAGCTCCTACAATGAGCAGTTCTTC. This codes for CASADRGSSYNEQFF.

The count of this clone is one. The rearrangement joins TRBV2 to TRBJ2-2, with 9 bases that match TRBD2. Losses at the gene ends were 6 bases for V and 2 bases for J; bases not matched to a gene: 7. The CDR3 extends over 16 amino acids. Germline CDR1 SNHLY, CDR2 FYNNEI. CDR3 DNA: TGTGCCAGCAGCCTACGACTAGCGGCCAACACCGGGGAGCTGTTTTTT. This codes for CASSLRLAANTGELFF. Full variable domain (remainder filled in from reference TRBV2 and TRBJ2-2): EPEVTQTPSHQVTQMGQEVILRCVPISNHLYFYWYRQILGQKVEFLVSFYNNEISEKSEIFDDQFSVERPDGSNFTLKIRSTKLEDSAMYFCASSLRLAANTGELFFGEGSRLTVL.

This chain links TRBV2 with TRBJ1-2, with D perhaps TRBD1 (5 bases). V was cut by 7 bases and J by 5 bases, with 5 bases left in between. CDR1 is SNHLY and CDR2 is FYNNEI in the germline V gene. This CDR3 has 10 amino acids. In DNA, the CDR3 is TGTGCCAGCACAGGGTATGGCTACACCTTC. Amino acid sequence: CASTGYGYTF.

The chain employs TRBV15 and TRBJ1-1; D remains unclear. The ends were cut back, 0 bases at V and 4 bases at J, with 6 bases in the middle. The CDR3 consists of 13 residues. CDR1 and CDR2 (germline): LNHNV, YYDKDF (reference sequence). Written as DNA, the CDR3 is TGTGCCACCAGCAGAGATGAGGGCACTGAAGCTTTCTTT. Its translation is CATSRDEGTEAFF. The whole variable domain, filled in from reference TRBV15 and TRBJ1-1, reads DAMVIQNPRYQVTQFGKPVTLSCSQTLNHNVMYWYQQKSSQAPKLLFHYYDKDFNNEADTPDNFQSRRPNTSFCFLDIRSPGLGDTAMYLCATSRDEGTEAFFGQGTRLTVV.

The chain combines TRBV10-3 with TRBJ2-3; TRBD2 is a possible D gene (5 bases). The CDR3 has 14 amino acids. V gave up 3 bases and J gave up 3 bases, with 10 bases separating them. Germline values: CDR1 ENHRY, CDR2 SYGVKD. The CDR3: CAISEGLATDTQYF. As DNA, the CDR3 is TGTGCCATCAGTGAAGGTCTAGCAACAGATACGCAGTATTTT.

The V and J genes are TRBV4-3 and TRBJ2-7; TRBD2 aligns across 12 bases. Per germline, CDR1 LGHNA and CDR2 YSLEER. This CDR3 spans 18 amino acids. V was pared by 1 base and J by 6 bases, with 13 bases of the junction left unmatched. CDR3 nucleotide sequence: TGCGCCAGCAGCCAAGTGCTAGCGGGAGGGGTATTGCGGAGCGAGCAGTACTTC. Its translation is CASSQVLAGGVLRSEQYF.

This rearrangement joins TRBV7-9 to TRBJ1-2; 10 bases match TRBD1. The CDR3 runs to 15 residues. Trimming cost V 1 base and J 7 bases; bases outside gene matches: 6. Germline CDR1 reads SEHNR; CDR2 reads FQNEAQ (reference sequence). Written as DNA, the CDR3 is TGTGCCAGCAGCTTAGTTGGGACAGGGGATTTTGGCTACACCTTC. Its protein is CASSLVGTGDFGYTF.

This rearrangement joins TRBV5-5 to TRBJ2-2, with D possibly being TRBD1 (7 bases). Per the germline V gene, CDR1 is SGHKS and CDR2 is YYEKEE (reference sequence). The CDR3 has 16 residues. Trimming shortened V by 0 bases and J by 4 bases, and 13 bases separated the two germline ends. The CDR3 loop is CASSLVGQGGTGELFF. The CDR3 nucleotides are TGTGCCAGCAGCTTGGTAGGCCAGGGGGGCACCGGGGAGCTGTTTTTT.

At least ten counts were recorded for this clone. This chain uses TRBV28 with TRBJ2-7, with D perhaps TRBD2 (7 bases). The V and J ends lost 7 bases and 0 bases respectively, with 19 bases between them. Germline loops: CDR1 MDHEN, CDR2 SYDVKM. The CDR3 is 16 residues long. CDR3 region: CASTLGGARGSYEQYF. Here the CDR3 DNA reads TGTGCCAGCACCCTGGGGGGGGCGCGGGGCTCCTACGAGCAGTACTTC.

The chain recombines TRBV19 with TRBJ1-3; D unclear. This CDR3 comprises 13 residues. CDR1 and CDR2 (germline): LNHDA, SQIVND (reference sequence). V lost 4 bases to trimming and J lost 4 bases, with 8 bases between them. CDR3 nucleotide sequence: TGTGCCAGTAGTAGGGCAGCCGGAAACACCATATATTTT. It specifies CASSRAAGNTIYF.

The chain recombines TRBV5-4 with TRBJ1-4, with 9 bases lining up with TRBD1. Germline V gene sequence: CDR1 SGHNT, CDR2 YYREEE (reference sequence). V shed 4 bases, J shed 5 bases, and the junction held 9 bases outside the gene matches. There are 16 residues in the CDR3. The CDR3 protein is CASSQNPGQGNEKLFF. In nucleotides, the CDR3 is TGTGCCAGCAGCCAAAACCCGGGACAGGGAAATGAAAAACTGTTTTTT.

The chain combines TRBV5-1 with TRBJ1-5; tentatively, D is TRBD1 (5 bases). Trimming removed 8 bases at V and 7 bases at J, with 13 bases between. This CDR3 region has 12 residues. CDR1 and CDR2 from the germline V gene are SGHRS and YFSETQ. The CDR3 DNA is TGCGCCAGTTTTCAGGGAAACCAGCCCCAGCATTTT. Its protein is CASFQGNQPQHF.

This chain links TRBV7-3 with TRBJ2-1, with 7 bases aligning to TRBD2. The CDR3 runs 16 residues. Looked up from germline, CDR1 is SGHTA and CDR2 is FQGTGA. V shed 2 bases, J shed 6 bases, and the junction held 10 bases outside the gene matches. CDR3 in amino acids: CASSLGPASGGNEQFF. Written as DNA, the CDR3 is TGTGCCAGCAGCTTAGGTCCGGCTAGCGGAGGCAATGAGCAGTTCTTC.

The chain combines TRBV7-8 with TRBJ2-5; 7 bases are a match to TRBD1. This CDR3 spans 15 amino acids. The V gene's germline CDR1 is SGHVS and CDR2 FQNEAQ. V dropped 1 base and J dropped 5; count of bases not matched to a gene: 7. The CDR3 loop reads CASSLGDRAWETQYF. CDR3 coding DNA: TGTGCCAGCAGCTTAGGCGACAGGGCTTGGGAGACCCAGTACTTC.

This clone was recorded once. The chain is built from TRBV28 and TRBJ1-1; 8 bases align to TRBD1. Trimming cost V 5 bases and J 10 bases; bases outside gene matches: 6. Germline CDR1 is MDHEN and CDR2 is SYDVKM. The CDR3 spans 12 residues. The CDR3 DNA follows: TGTGCCAGCAGTCCCGGACAGGGCAGAGCTTTCTTT. Translated, it gives CASSPGQGRAFF.

The V gene is TRBV18, the J gene TRBJ1-6, with unresolved D. This CDR3 is built from 15 residues. V lost 2 bases, J lost 7 bases, and 12 bases lay in between. In germline, CDR1 is KGHSH, CDR2 LQKENI. The CDR3 DNA sequence: TGTGCCAGCTCACCAAGTAGGGAGGTGAATTCACCCCTCCACTTT. Translating it yields CASSPSREVNSPLHF.

This rearrangement joins TRBV9 to TRBJ2-5; 9 bases fit TRBD1. Germline assignment: CDR1 SGDLS and CDR2 YYNGEE. V dropped 2 bases and J dropped 1; count of bases not matched to a gene: 6. The length of the CDR3 is 16 residues. In nucleotides, the CDR3 is TGTGCCAGCAGCGTGGGGACAGGGATGGGCCAAGAGACCCAGTACTTC. Its protein is CASSVGTGMGQETQYF.

This chain links TRBV10-3 with TRBJ2-1; 7 bases are a match to TRBD1. The CDR3 contains 13 residues. V was clipped by 5 bases and J by 8 bases; unmatched bases: 6. CDR1 and CDR2 from the germline V gene are ENHRY and SYGVKD. CDR3 DNA: TGTGCCATCAGTCGGACAGGCCGGGATGAGCAGTTCTTC. Its protein is CAISRTGRDEQFF.

This chain uses TRBV6-4 with TRBJ1-1; 7 bases match TRBD1. The CDR3 loop spans 14 amino acids. Germline trimming cut 6 bases from V and 4 bases from J; bases unmatched to any gene: 8. The germline gives CDR1 MRHNA, CDR2 SNTAGT. CDR3 sequence: CASRDTDRATEAFF. The CDR3 DNA is TGTGCCAGCAGGGATACCGACAGGGCCACTGAAGCTTTCTTT.

The chain combines TRBV9 with TRBJ2-6, with D uncertain. Germline lookup yields CDR1 SGDLS and CDR2 YYNGEE. The CDR3 contains 16 residues. V was pared by 0 bases and J by 0 bases, with 7 bases between. The CDR3 DNA sequence: TGTGCCAGCAGCGTAGTACGGAGCTCTGGGGCCAACGTCCTGACTTTC. Protein sequence: CASSVVRSSGANVLTF.